The 3 T cell receptor beta chains reported below all come from one sample, sequenced in a study of cytomegalovirus exposure and HLA in healthy donors (dated by TCRdb to about 2017). The library was prepared using the immunoSEQ multiplex PCR assay. For the multiplex PCR, a mixture combining 60 forward primers for TCR Vbeta segments and 13 reverse primers for TCR Jbeta segments was used. The clones in this table, taken by TCRdb from immuneACCESS, are in-frame only. Not every clone is retained; where verified, under half of the shortfall comes from an unresolved V gene, and the cause of the rest is unknown. Here the sample has around 170,000 clones; around 80% occur a single time. Around 1.4% of the sample goes to the ten largest clones. Sample: PBMCs. These receptors all come from a girl aged 10 to 17 in good health and CMV-seropositive.

The CDR3 region is CASSERGESYSNQPQHF. The CDR3 DNA reads TGTGCCAGCAGTGAAAGGGGCGAAAGTTATAGCAATCAGCCCCAGCATTTT. The V call is TRBV2, the J call TRBJ1-5, with TRBD1 as a possible D gene (5 bases). This CDR3 region has 17 residues. Germline CDR1 and CDR2: SNHLY and FYNNEI. Trimming left V 2 bases short and J 0 bases short, with 14 bases between.

The chain employs TRBV5-5 and TRBJ2-7, with 10 positions matching TRBD1. The length of the CDR3 is 15 residues. V trimming: 7 bases; J trimming: 5 bases; junction bases outside the gene matches: 12. From germline, CDR1 is SGHKS and CDR2 YYEKEE (reference sequence). CDR3 in DNA: TGTGCCAGCCAAACGGGGGGGACAGGGGCAAACGAGCAGTACTTC. This sequence encodes CASQTGGTGANEQYF.

Turning to this clone: The same CDR3 is also encoded by other DNA sequences in this sample. The chain couples TRBV5-4 to TRBJ2-2; the match to TRBD1 covers 8 bases. The V gene end was trimmed by 4 bases and the J gene end by 1 base; junction bases not matched to a gene: 3. The CDR3 extends over 15 amino acids. The germline V gene has CDR1 SGHNT and CDR2 YYREEE (reference sequence). The DNA of the CDR3 is TGTGCCAGCAGCCCCGGACAGGGGAACACCGGGGAGCTGTTTTTT. Protein product: CASSPGQGNTGELFF. Complete variable domain (other parts from reference TRBV5-4 and TRBJ2-2): ETGVTQSPTHLIKTRGQQVTLRCSSQSGHNTVSWYQQALGQGPQFIFQYYREEENGRGNFPPRFSGLQFPNYSSELNVNALELDDSALYLCASSPGQGNTGELFFGEGSRLTVL.